These 22 T cell receptor beta chains were all obtained from the same sample, sequenced in a study of T cells in localized non-small cell lung cancer. TCRdb keeps only in-frame clones here, not all; method: immunoSEQ multiplex PCR. The table records nearly 40,000 clones, 85% to 90% of them present only once. The material was peripheral blood, obtained before any cancer treatment. The receptors were gathered from a man aged 18-55 years with stage I lung adenocarcinoma.

The chain has TRBV28 and TRBJ1-4; no clear D. Trimming shortened V by 10 bases and J by 7 bases, and 13 bases separated the two germline ends. CDR1 and CDR2 (germline): MDHEN, SYDVKM. This CDR3 is built from 12 residues. CDR3 loop: CATRQRSEKLFF. The CDR3, as DNA: TGTGCCACGCGCCAAAGAAGTGAAAAACTGTTTTTT.

This clone has only one observation. The CDR3 spells CASSQDANSPLHF. CDR3 in DNA: TGCGCCAGCAGCCAAGATGCAAATTCACCCCTCCACTTT. This chain uses TRBV4-3 with TRBJ1-6; no clear D gene. CDR1 is LGHNA and CDR2 is YSLEER in the germline V gene. V lost 0 bases to trimming and J lost 7 bases, with 4 bases between them. The CDR3 is made up of 13 amino acids.

This clone was detected only once. The chain carries TRBV23-1 and TRBJ1-5, with 8 bases fitting TRBD1. TRBV23-1 is an ORF for which the function is uncertain. The CDR3 spans 15 residues. J gave up 4 bases and V 0 bases, and 2 bases lay outside the gene matches. The CDR3 DNA reads as TGCGCCAGCAGTCAATCCGGACAGGGAAATCAGCCCCAGCATTTT. Its protein is CASSQSGQGNQPQHF.

The chain combines TRBV4-3 with TRBJ2-7; D possibly corresponds to TRBD1 (6 bases). The CDR3 sequence is 14 residues long. Germline loops: CDR1 LGHNA, CDR2 YSLEER. Trimming removed 1 base at V and 8 bases at J, with 15 bases between. The CDR3 protein is CASSQGRGGAKQYF. CDR3 nucleotides: TGCGCCAGCAGCCAAGGCAGAGGGGGAGCAAAGCAGTACTTC.

V is TRBV15 and J is TRBJ1-1, with 11 positions matching TRBD1. The CDR3 contains 15 residues. After removal of 3 bases from V and 1 base from J, the junction contained 1 base not matched to a gene. CDR1 and CDR2 from the germline V gene are LNHNV and YYDKDF (reference sequence). The CDR3 loop is CATSSGQGANTEAFF. The DNA of the CDR3 is TGTGCCACCAGCAGCGGACAGGGGGCGAACACTGAAGCTTTCTTT.

The chain couples TRBV5-4 to TRBJ1-1, with 7 bases lining up with TRBD1. Trimming at V came to 5 bases and at J to 5 bases, leaving 6 bases not matched to a gene. Germline assignment: CDR1 SGHNT and CDR2 YYREEE (reference sequence). The CDR3 contains 13 residues. CDR3 DNA sequence: TGTGCCAGCAGGGGGCAGGGGGAGACTGAAGCTTTCTTT. Translated: CASRGQGETEAFF.

The chain couples TRBV18 to TRBJ1-5; no firm D call. CDR3 length equals 13 residues. The V gene's germline CDR1 is KGHSH and CDR2 LQKENI. Trimming left V 9 bases short and J 0 bases short, with 9 bases between. The CDR3 region is CASAQSSNQPQHF. The CDR3 nucleotides read TGTGCCAGTGCCCAGAGTAGCAATCAGCCCCAGCATTTT.

This chain joins TRBV7-8 and TRBJ1-1; no reliable D call. This CDR3 comprises 14 residues. The germline V and J ends were trimmed by 0 bases and 2 bases, with 7 bases remaining between them. The germline CDR1 and CDR2 sequences are SGHVS and FQNEAQ. The CDR3 bases are TGTGCCAGCAGCTTAGCGGCAGCCAACACTGAAGCTTTCTTT. Its translation: CASSLAAANTEAFF.

This chain joins TRBV7-9 and TRBJ1-1; D uncertain. Looked up from germline, CDR1 is SEHNR and CDR2 is FQNEAQ (reference sequence). The V end was cut by 5 bases, the J end by 3 bases, with 10 bases between. The CDR3 is 13 amino acids. The CDR3 spells CASSPAGDTEAFF. The DNA for the CDR3 is TGTGCCAGCAGCCCCGCGGGTGACACTGAAGCTTTCTTT.

This rearrangement joins TRBV30 to TRBJ1-4, with D hard to call. CDR3 size: 12 residues. Trimming took off 3 bases at V and 8 bases at J, with 10 bases between the two ends. Germline CDR1 is GTSNPN and CDR2 is SVGIG (reference sequence). The chain's CDR3 is CAWSEEWEKLFF. CDR3 nucleotides: TGTGCCTGGAGCGAGGAGTGGGAAAAACTGTTTTTT.

The chain employs TRBV6-1 and TRBJ1-2, with a weak D call TRBD1 (5 bases). Trimming removed 0 bases from V and 4 bases from J, with 12 bases in between. From germline, CDR1 is MNHNS and CDR2 SASEGT. The CDR3 spans 15 residues. The CDR3 DNA sequence: TGTGCCAGCAGTGAAGCGCCAGGGATGGGCTATGGCTACACCTTC. This codes for CASSEAPGMGYGYTF.

The V call is TRBV14, the J call TRBJ2-2; D is unresolved. This CDR3 has 14 residues. Trimming cost V 1 base and J 3 bases, with 6 bases left between them. Germline CDR1 reads SGHDN; CDR2 reads FVKESK. The CDR3 bases are TGTGCCAGCAGCCAAGTCACGGACACCGGGGAGCTGTTTTTT. Translated, it gives CASSQVTDTGELFF.

This clone was counted only a few times. The chain couples TRBV6-6 to TRBJ2-1; a weak D match, TRBD1 (6 bases). V dropped 4 bases and J dropped 0 bases, with 10 bases sitting between them. From germline, CDR1 is MNHNY and CDR2 SVGAGI (reference sequence). The CDR3 is 15 amino acids. This CDR3 is CASSSGVGSYNEQFF. The DNA for the CDR3 is TGTGCCAGCAGTTCAGGGGTCGGCTCCTACAATGAGCAGTTCTTC.

The chain uses TRBV7-9 and TRBJ2-6, with 11 positions matching TRBD2. The CDR3 runs 17 residues. The germline CDR1 and CDR2 sequences are SEHNR and FQNEAQ (reference sequence). V shed 4 bases and J 0 bases; nucleotides not matched to a gene: 2. CDR3 loop: CASSSSGGLSGANVLTF. CDR3 sequence (DNA): TGTGCCAGCAGCTCTAGCGGGGGGCTCTCTGGGGCCAACGTCCTGACTTTC. The variable domain in full, with the rest retrieved from reference TRBV7-9 and TRBJ2-6, is DTGVSQNPRHKITKRGQNVTFRCDPISEHNRLYWYRQTLGQGPEFLTYFQNEAQLEKSRLLSDRFSAERPKGSFSTLEIQRTEQGDSAMYLCASSSSGGLSGANVLTFGAGSRLTVL.

This CDR3 reads CASRPSGLREKLFF. In nucleotides, the CDR3 is TGTGCCAGCAGACCTTCAGGGTTGCGTGAAAAACTGTTTTTT. This chain uses TRBV7-7 with TRBJ1-4, with D perhaps TRBD1 (5 bases). CDR1 is SSHAT, CDR2 FNYEAQ, per germline (reference sequence). CDR3 size: 14 residues. V was trimmed by 6 bases and J by 7 bases, leaving 15 bases between them.

This chain's CDR3 is CASRDYRARTDTQYF. The DNA for the CDR3 is TGTGCCAGCAGGGACTACAGGGCACGCACAGATACGCAGTATTTT. The rearrangement links TRBV28 to TRBJ2-3; D possibly uses TRBD1 or TRBD2 (6 bases each). Looked up from germline, CDR1 is MDHEN and CDR2 is SYDVKM. CDR3 length: 15 amino acids. V lost 6 bases to trimming and J lost 1 base, with 14 bases between them.

This chain connects TRBV4-1 to TRBJ2-3; D is undetermined. CDR1 and CDR2 from the germline V gene are MGHRA and YSYEKL. The CDR3 loop spans 16 amino acids. Between the trimmed V and J ends, which lost 1 base and 2 bases, there was a span of 13 bases. As DNA, the CDR3 is TGCGCCAGCAGCCAAGGTACAGTGGCCAACACAGATACGCAGTATTTT. Protein: CASSQGTVANTDTQYF.

The CDR3 DNA is TGTGCCAGCGGGAGGGACAGGGGATATACGCAGTATTTT. Its translation is CASGRDRGYTQYF. This chain joins TRBV6-5 and TRBJ2-3; 10 bases map to TRBD1. The CDR3 contains 13 residues. The V gene end was trimmed by 8 bases and the J gene end by 7 bases; junction bases not matched to a gene: 6. Germline V gene data show CDR1 as MNHEY and CDR2 as SVGAGI.

J is TRBJ1-2 and V is TRBV13; weak D call: TRBD1 (5 bases). Germline assignment: CDR1 PRHDT and CDR2 FYEKMQ (reference sequence). The length of the CDR3 is 13 residues. Deletions cut 5 bases from V and 0 bases from J, with 7 bases between. For the CDR3, the DNA is TGTGCCAGCAGCCTGGGGCCTAACTATGGCTACACCTTC. Protein sequence: CASSLGPNYGYTF.

The chain joins TRBV4-2 to TRBJ2-7; the match to TRBD1 covers 8 bases. J was trimmed by 4 bases and V by 3 bases; bases with no gene match: 8. Germline values: CDR1 LGHNA, CDR2 YNFKEQ. The CDR3 covers 15 residues. The DNA for the CDR3 is TGTGCCAGCAGCCAGGAGAGCAGGGGGCCATACGAGCAGTACTTC. Encoded protein: CASSQESRGPYEQYF.

This chain connects TRBV7-2 to TRBJ2-1; D is unclear. The V end was cut by 7 bases, the J end by 14 bases, with 6 bases between. Germline V gene data show CDR1 as SGHTA and CDR2 as FQGNSA. This CDR3 spans 8 amino acids. The CDR3 is CASTPKFF. As DNA, the CDR3 is TGTGCCAGCACCCCTAAGTTCTTC. Full variable domain (outside the CDR3, taken from reference TRBV7-2 and TRBJ2-1): GAGVSQSPSNKVTEKGKDVELRCDPISGHTALYWYRQSLGQGLEFLIYFQGNSAPDKSGLPSDRFSAERTGGSVSTLTIQRTQQEDSAVYLCASTPKFFGPGTRLTVL.

The V call is TRBV29-1, the J call TRBJ2-7, with 10 bases fitting TRBD1. V shed 6 bases, J shed 7 bases, and the junction held 15 bases outside the gene matches. The germline CDR1 and CDR2 sequences are SQVTM and ANQGSEA. This CDR3 has 15 residues. The CDR3 DNA reads as TGCAGCGTCAAAGGAACCGGGACAGGGGTGAGGGAGCAGTACTTC. This sequence encodes CSVKGTGTGVREQYF.